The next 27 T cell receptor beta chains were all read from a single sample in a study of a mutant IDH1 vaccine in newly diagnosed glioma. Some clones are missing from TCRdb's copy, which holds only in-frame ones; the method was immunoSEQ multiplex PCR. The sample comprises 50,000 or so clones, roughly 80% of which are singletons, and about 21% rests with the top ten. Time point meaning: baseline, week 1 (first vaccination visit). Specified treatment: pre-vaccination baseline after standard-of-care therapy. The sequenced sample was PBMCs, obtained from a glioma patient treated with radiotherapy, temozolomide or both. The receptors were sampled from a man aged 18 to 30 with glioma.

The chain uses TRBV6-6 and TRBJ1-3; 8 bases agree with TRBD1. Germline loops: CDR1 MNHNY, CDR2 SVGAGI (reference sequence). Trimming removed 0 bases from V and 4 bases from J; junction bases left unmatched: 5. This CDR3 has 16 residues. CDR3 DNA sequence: TGTGCCAGCAGTTACTCGAAAAGGACAGGGGGAAACACCATATATTTT. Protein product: CASSYSKRTGGNTIYF.

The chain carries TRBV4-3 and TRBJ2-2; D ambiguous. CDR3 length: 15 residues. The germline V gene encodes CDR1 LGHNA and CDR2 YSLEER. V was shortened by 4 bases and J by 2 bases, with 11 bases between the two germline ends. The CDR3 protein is CASSPSPFNTGELFF. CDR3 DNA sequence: TGCGCCAGCAGCCCCTCGCCTTTTAACACCGGGGAGCTGTTTTTT.

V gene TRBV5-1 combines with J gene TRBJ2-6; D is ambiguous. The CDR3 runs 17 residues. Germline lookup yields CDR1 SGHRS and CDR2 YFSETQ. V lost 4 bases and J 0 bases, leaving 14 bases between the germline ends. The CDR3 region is CASSPPAVSSGANVLTF. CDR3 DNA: TGCGCCAGCAGCCCTCCGGCCGTGAGCTCTGGGGCCAACGTCCTGACTTTC.

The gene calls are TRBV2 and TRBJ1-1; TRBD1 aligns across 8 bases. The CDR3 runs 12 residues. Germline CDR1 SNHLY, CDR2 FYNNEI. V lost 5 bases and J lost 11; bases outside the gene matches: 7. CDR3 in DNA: TGTGCCAGCAGTCCTACAGGGGGAATGGCTTTCTTT. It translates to CASSPTGGMAFF.

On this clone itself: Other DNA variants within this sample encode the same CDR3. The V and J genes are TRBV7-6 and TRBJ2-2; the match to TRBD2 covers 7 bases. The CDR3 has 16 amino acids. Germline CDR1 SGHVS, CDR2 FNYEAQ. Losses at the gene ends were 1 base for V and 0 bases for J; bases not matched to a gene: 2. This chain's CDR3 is CASSLGLAANTGELFF. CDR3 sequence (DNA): TGTGCCAGCAGCTTAGGGCTAGCGGCGAACACCGGGGAGCTGTTTTTT. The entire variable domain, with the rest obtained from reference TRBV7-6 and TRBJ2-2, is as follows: GAGVSQSPRYKVTKRGQDVALRCDPISGHVSLYWYRQALGQGPEFLTYFNYEAQQDKSGLPNDRFSAERPEGSISTLTIQRTEQRDSAMYRCASSLGLAANTGELFFGEGSRLTVL.

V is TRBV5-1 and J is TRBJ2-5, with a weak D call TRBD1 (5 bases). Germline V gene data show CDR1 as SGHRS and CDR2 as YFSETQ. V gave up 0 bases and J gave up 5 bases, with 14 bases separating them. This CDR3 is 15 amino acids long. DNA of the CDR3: TGCGCCAGCAGCTTGGGCTCAGGGAAAGTGGAGACCCAGTACTTC. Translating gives CASSLGSGKVETQYF. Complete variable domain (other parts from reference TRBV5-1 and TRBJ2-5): KAGVTQTPRYLIKTRGQQVTLSCSPISGHRSVSWYQQTPGQGLQFLFEYFSETQRNKGNFPGRFSGRQFSNSRSEMNVSTLELGDSALYLCASSLGSGKVETQYFGPGTRLLVL.

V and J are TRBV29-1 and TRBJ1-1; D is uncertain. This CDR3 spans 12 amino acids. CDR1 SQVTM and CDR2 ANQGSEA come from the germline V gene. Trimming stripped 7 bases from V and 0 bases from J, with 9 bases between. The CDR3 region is CSAGLVNTEAFF. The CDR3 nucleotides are TGCAGCGCAGGACTGGTGAACACTGAAGCTTTCTTT.

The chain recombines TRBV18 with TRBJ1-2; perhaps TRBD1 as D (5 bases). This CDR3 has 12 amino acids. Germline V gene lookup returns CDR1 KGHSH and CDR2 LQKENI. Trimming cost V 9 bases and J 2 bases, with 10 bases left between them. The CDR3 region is CASRRGNYGYTF. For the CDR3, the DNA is TGTGCCAGTAGGAGGGGAAACTATGGCTACACCTTC.

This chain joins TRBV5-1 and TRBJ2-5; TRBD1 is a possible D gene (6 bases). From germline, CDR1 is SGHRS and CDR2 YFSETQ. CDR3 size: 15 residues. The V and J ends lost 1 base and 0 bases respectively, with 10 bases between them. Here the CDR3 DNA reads TGCGCCAGCAGCTTGCTACAGGGATACCAAGAGACCCAGTACTTC. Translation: CASSLLQGYQETQYF.

The CDR3 DNA is TGTGCCAGCAGCTCTGACAGGGGTAATCAGCCCCAGCATTTT. As protein: CASSSDRGNQPQHF. This sequence joins TRBV7-9 and TRBJ1-5; 8 positions match TRBD1. Per germline, CDR1 SEHNR and CDR2 FQNEAQ (reference sequence). CDR3 length: 14 amino acids. J lost 4 bases, V lost 4 bases, and 3 bases had no gene match.

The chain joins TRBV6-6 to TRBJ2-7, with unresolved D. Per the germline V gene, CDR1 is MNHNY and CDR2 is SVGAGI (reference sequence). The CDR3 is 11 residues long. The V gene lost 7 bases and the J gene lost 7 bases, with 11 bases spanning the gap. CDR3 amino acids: CASTIGNEQYF. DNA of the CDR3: TGTGCCAGCACAATAGGGAATGAGCAGTACTTC.

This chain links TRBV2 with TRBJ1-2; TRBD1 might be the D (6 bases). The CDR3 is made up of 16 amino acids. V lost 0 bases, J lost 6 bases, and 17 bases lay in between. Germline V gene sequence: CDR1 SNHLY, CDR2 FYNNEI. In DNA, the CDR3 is TGTGCCAGCAGTGAAGCGCTTTTCCAGGGGAGGGATGGCTACACCTTC. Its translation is CASSEALFQGRDGYTF.

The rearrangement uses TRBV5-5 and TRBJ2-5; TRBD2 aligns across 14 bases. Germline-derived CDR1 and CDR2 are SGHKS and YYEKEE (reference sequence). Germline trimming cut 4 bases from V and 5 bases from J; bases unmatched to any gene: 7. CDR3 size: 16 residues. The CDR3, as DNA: TGTGCCAGCAGCCCTGGGACTAGCGGGAGTAGGGAGACCCAGTACTTC. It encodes CASSPGTSGSRETQYF. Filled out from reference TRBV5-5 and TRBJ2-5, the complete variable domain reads DAGVTQSPTHLIKTRGQQVTLRCSPISGHKSVSWYQQVLGQGPQFIFQYYEKEERGRGNFPDRFSARQFPNYSSELNVNALLLGDSALYLCASSPGTSGSRETQYFGPGTRLLVL.

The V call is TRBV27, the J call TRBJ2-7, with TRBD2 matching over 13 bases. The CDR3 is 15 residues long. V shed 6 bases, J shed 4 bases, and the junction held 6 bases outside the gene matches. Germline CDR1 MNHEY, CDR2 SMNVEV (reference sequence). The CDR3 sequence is CASRSLLAGGYEQYF. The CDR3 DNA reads TGTGCCAGCAGGAGCTTACTAGCGGGAGGGTACGAGCAGTACTTC.

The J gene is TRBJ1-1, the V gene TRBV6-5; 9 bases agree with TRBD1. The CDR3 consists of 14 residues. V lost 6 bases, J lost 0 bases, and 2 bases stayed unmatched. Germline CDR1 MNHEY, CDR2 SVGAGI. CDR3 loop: CASRYRGLNTEAFF. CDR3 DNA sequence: TGTGCCAGCAGGTACAGGGGGCTGAACACTGAAGCTTTCTTT.

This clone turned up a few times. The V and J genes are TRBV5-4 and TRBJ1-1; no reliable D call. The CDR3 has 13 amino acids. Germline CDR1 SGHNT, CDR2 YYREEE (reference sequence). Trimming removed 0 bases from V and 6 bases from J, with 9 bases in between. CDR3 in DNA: TGTGCCAGCAGCTTGGCCCGACCCGCTGAAGCTTTCTTT. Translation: CASSLARPAEAFF.

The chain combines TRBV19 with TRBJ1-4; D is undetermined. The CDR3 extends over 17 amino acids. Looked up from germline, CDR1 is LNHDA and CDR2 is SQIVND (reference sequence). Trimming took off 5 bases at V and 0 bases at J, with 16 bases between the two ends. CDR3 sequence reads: CASSDATGWATNEKLFF. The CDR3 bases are TGTGCCAGTAGTGACGCCACGGGGTGGGCAACTAATGAAAAACTGTTTTTT. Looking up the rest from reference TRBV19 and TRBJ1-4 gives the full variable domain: DGGITQSPKYLFRKEGQNVTLSCEQNLNHDAMYWYRQDPGQGLRLIYYSQIVNDFQKGDIAEGYSVSREKKESFPLTVTSAQKNPTAFYLCASSDATGWATNEKLFFGSGTQLSVL.

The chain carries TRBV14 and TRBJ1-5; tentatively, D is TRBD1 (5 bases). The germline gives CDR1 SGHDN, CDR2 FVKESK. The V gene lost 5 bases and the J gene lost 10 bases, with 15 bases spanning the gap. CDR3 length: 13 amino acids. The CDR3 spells CASSLSLGEPQHF. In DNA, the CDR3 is TGTGCCAGCAGCTTATCCCTGGGGGAACCCCAGCATTTT.

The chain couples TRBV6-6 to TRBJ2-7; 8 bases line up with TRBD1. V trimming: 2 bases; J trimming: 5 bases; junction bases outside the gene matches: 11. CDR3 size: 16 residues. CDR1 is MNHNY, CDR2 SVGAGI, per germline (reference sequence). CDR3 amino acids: CASSYRLGQDSDEQYF. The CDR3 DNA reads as TGTGCCAGCAGTTACCGACTGGGACAGGATAGCGACGAGCAGTACTTC.

CDR3 sequence reads: CASSYGSTEAFF. The CDR3 DNA is TGTGCCAGCAGCTACGGTAGTACTGAAGCTTTCTTT. The rearrangement links TRBV7-9 to TRBJ1-1; D uncertain. Germline V gives CDR1 SEHNR, CDR2 FQNEAQ (reference sequence). Trimming pared 4 bases from V and 5 bases from J, leaving 8 bases between. This CDR3 spans 12 amino acids.

CDR3 DNA: TGTGCCACCTCGGCTTTACGAGAGACCCAGTACTTC. Its translation: CATSALRETQYF. This chain connects TRBV7-2 to TRBJ2-5; D is ambiguous. This CDR3 contains 12 residues. CDR1 and CDR2 from the germline V gene are SGHTA and FQGNSA. Trimming removed 10 bases from V and 4 bases from J, with 13 bases in between.

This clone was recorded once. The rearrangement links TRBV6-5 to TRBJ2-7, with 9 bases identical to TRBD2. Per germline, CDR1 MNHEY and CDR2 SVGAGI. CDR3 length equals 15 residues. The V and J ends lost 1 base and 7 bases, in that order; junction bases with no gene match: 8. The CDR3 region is CASSYFDSGGREQYF. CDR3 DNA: TGTGCCAGCAGTTACTTTGACAGCGGGGGGAGAGAGCAGTACTTC.

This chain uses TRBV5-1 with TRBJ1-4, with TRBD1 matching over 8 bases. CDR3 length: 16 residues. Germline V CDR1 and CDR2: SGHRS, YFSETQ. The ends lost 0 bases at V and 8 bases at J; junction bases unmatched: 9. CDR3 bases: TGCGCCAGCAGCTTGGCCGACAGGGGAACGGGAGAAAAACTGTTTTTT. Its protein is CASSLADRGTGEKLFF.

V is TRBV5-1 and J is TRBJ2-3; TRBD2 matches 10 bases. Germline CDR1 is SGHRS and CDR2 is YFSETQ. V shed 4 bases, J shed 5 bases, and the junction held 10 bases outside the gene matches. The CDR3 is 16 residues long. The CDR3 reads CASSRTSGASGDTQYF. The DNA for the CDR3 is TGCGCCAGCAGCCGTACTAGCGGGGCGTCGGGAGATACGCAGTATTTT.

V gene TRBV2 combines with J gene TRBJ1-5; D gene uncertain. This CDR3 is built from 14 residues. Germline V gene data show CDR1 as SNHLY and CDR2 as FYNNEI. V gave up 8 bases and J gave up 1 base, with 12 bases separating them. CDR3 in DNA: TGTGCCAGCTCTGGGGTTGGGAGCAATCAGCCCCAGCATTTT. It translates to CASSGVGSNQPQHF. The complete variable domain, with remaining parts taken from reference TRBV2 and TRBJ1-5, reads EPEVTQTPSHQVTQMGQEVILRCVPISNHLYFYWYRQILGQKVEFLVSFYNNEISEKSEIFDDQFSVERPDGSNFTLKIRSTKLEDSAMYFCASSGVGSNQPQHFGDGTRLSIL.

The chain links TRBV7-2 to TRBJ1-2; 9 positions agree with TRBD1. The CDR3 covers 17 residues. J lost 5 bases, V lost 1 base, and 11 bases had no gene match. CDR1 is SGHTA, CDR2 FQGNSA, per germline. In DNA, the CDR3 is TGTGCCAGCAGCTTAGGAGGAACAGGGGGCAAAGGGTATGGCTACACCTTC. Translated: CASSLGGTGGKGYGYTF.

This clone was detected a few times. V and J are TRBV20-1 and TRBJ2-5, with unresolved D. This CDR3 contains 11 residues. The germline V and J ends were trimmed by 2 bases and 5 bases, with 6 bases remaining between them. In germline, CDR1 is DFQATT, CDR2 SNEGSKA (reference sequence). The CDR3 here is CSARPFETQYF. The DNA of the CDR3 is TGCAGTGCTAGACCTTTCGAGACCCAGTACTTC.